Below, 14 T cell receptor beta chains from the same sample are listed, as sequenced in a study of cytomegalovirus exposure and HLA in healthy donors. Both 60 Vbeta primers and 13 Jbeta primers went into the PCR. Profiled with immunoSEQ multiplex PCR; TCRdb holds only in-frame clones, not every one. The data show some 150,000 clones, with 70% to 85% seen just once and 3.5% to 5.5% held by the top ten. The specimen sequenced was PBMCs. These receptors were obtained from a man in his forties or fifties in good health and CMV-seronegative.

This clone appeared a single time. The chain employs TRBV19 and TRBJ1-4; D perhaps matches TRBD1 (6 bases). Per the germline V gene, CDR1 is LNHDA and CDR2 is SQIVND (reference sequence). This CDR3 region has 14 residues. The V end lost 3 bases, the J end lost 12 bases, and 17 bases lay between the germline ends. CDR3 in DNA: TGTGCCAGTAGTATGGGGAGGGACATAGCGGAACTGTTTTTT. Residues: CASSMGRDIAELFF.

The rearrangement uses TRBV4-1 and TRBJ2-5; D not resolved. Germline loops: CDR1 MGHRA, CDR2 YSYEKL. The CDR3 runs 18 residues. V lost 1 base and J lost 4, with 22 bases in between. CDR3 sequence reads: CASSQGWVGREARETQYF. The CDR3 DNA reads as TGCGCCAGCAGCCAAGGATGGGTGGGTCGCGAGGCGCGAGAGACCCAGTACTTC.

The V gene is TRBV28, the J gene TRBJ2-7; the match to TRBD2 covers 8 bases. Germline-derived CDR1 and CDR2 are MDHEN and SYDVKM. J lost 1 base, V lost 3 bases, and 11 bases had no gene match. CDR3 length: 17 residues. This chain's CDR3 is CASSFSSRGGFSYEQYF. The CDR3 nucleotides read TGTGCCAGCAGTTTTTCTAGTCGGGGGGGCTTTTCCTACGAGCAGTACTTC.

The chain carries TRBV14 and TRBJ1-2; D may be TRBD1 (5 bases). V shed 4 bases and J shed 6 bases, with 21 bases lying between them. This CDR3 comprises 16 residues. Germline assignment: CDR1 SGHDN and CDR2 FVKESK. The CDR3 DNA reads as TGTGCCAGCAGCCCCAGGGCGCGACAAGCGCGGAATGGCTACACCTTC. Amino acid sequence: CASSPRARQARNGYTF.

The chain recombines TRBV5-1 with TRBJ2-3; 7 bases line up with TRBD1. CDR1 and CDR2 from the germline V gene are SGHRS and YFSETQ. The length of the CDR3 is 14 residues. Losses at the gene ends were 4 bases for V and 2 bases for J; bases not matched to a gene: 4. CDR3 loop: CASSQGQDTDTQYF. The DNA of the CDR3 is TGCGCCAGCAGCCAAGGACAGGACACAGATACGCAGTATTTT.

The V call is TRBV5-5, the J call TRBJ1-2; D gene uncertain. V shed 0 bases and J shed 1 base, with 4 bases lying between them. The CDR3 is made up of 13 amino acids. Germline V lookup: CDR1 SGHKS, CDR2 YYEKEE (reference sequence). CDR3 DNA sequence: TGTGCCAGCAGCTTGGACAGTAACTATGGCTACACCTTC. It specifies CASSLDSNYGYTF. Complete variable domain (other parts from reference TRBV5-5 and TRBJ1-2): DAGVTQSPTHLIKTRGQQVTLRCSPISGHKSVSWYQQVLGQGPQFIFQYYEKEERGRGNFPDRFSARQFPNYSSELNVNALLLGDSALYLCASSLDSNYGYTFGSGTRLTVV.

This chain connects TRBV6-6 to TRBJ2-1; 9 bases map to TRBD2. With V trimmed by 6 bases and J by 3 bases, 6 bases remained unmatched. The CDR3 consists of 15 residues. Per the germline V gene, CDR1 is MNHNY and CDR2 is SVGAGI (reference sequence). CDR3 nucleotides: TGTGCCAGCAGCCGTACGACTAGCGGCTACAATGAGCAGTTCTTC. The encoded protein is CASSRTTSGYNEQFF.

This rearrangement joins TRBV27 to TRBJ2-5; D not certain. CDR1 MNHEY and CDR2 SMNVEV come from the germline V gene (reference sequence). V was cut by 5 bases and J by 0 bases, with 16 bases left in between. CDR3 length equals 16 residues. The CDR3 DNA sequence: TGTGCCAGCAGTCCCCTTCTAGACTCGTACCAAGAGACCCAGTACTTC. Translating it yields CASSPLLDSYQETQYF.

The chain uses TRBV2 and TRBJ2-1; D might be TRBD1 (6 bases). Trimming shortened V by 2 bases and J by 6 bases, and 14 bases separated the two germline ends. This CDR3 spans 15 amino acids. Germline CDR1 and CDR2: SNHLY and FYNNEI. DNA of the CDR3: TGTGCCAGCAGTGAAATAGAACAGGGTCCCAATGAGCAGTTCTTC. It codes for CASSEIEQGPNEQFF.

The chain is built from TRBV6-5 and TRBJ2-5, with 7 bases identical to TRBD1. Germline V gene lookup returns CDR1 MNHEY and CDR2 SVGAGI. This CDR3 has 12 residues. V lost 5 bases and J lost 7; bases outside the gene matches: 4. This CDR3 is CASSEYRGTQYF. In DNA, the CDR3 is TGTGCCAGCAGTGAATACAGGGGGACCCAGTACTTC.

The chain is built from TRBV28 and TRBJ1-6; 9 positions agree with TRBD1. The germline V gene has CDR1 MDHEN and CDR2 SYDVKM. Germline trimming cut 5 bases from V and 6 bases from J; bases unmatched to any gene: 2. This CDR3 spans 14 amino acids. CDR3 amino acids: CASSPGQGNSPLHF. Written as DNA, the CDR3 is TGTGCCAGCAGTCCGGGACAGGGTAATTCACCCCTCCACTTT.

The chain combines TRBV6-5 with TRBJ1-3; D unclear. The CDR3 sequence is 15 residues long. Trimming shortened V by 2 bases and J by 0 bases, and 8 bases separated the two germline ends. The germline gives CDR1 MNHEY, CDR2 SVGAGI. The CDR3 coding sequence is TGTGCCAGCAGTTACCAGGCTTCCTCTGGAAACACCATATATTTT. Its translation is CASSYQASSGNTIYF.

This clone was counted only a few times. The chain is built from TRBV5-1 and TRBJ1-4; D not certain. V shed 0 bases and J shed 5 bases, with 14 bases lying between them. The CDR3 is 16 amino acids. Looked up from germline, CDR1 is SGHRS and CDR2 is YFSETQ. The CDR3 sequence is CASSLDLTTQNEKLFF. The CDR3 nucleotides read TGCGCCAGCAGCTTGGATCTGACAACCCAGAATGAAAAACTGTTTTTT.

This clone was detected once. This rearrangement joins TRBV7-9 to TRBJ1-2; maybe TRBD1 (6 bases). CDR1 is SEHNR and CDR2 is FQNEAQ in the germline V gene (reference sequence). Trimming removed 5 bases from V and 2 bases from J, with 12 bases in between. The CDR3 has 14 amino acids. The CDR3 DNA sequence: TGTGCCAGCAGCAGGGCCGGGACAAACTATGGCTACACCTTC. Its protein is CASSRAGTNYGYTF.